Below, 3 T cell receptor beta chains from the same sample are listed, as sequenced in a study of OX40 agonist ivuxolimab in advanced cancers. Here immunoSEQ multiplex PCR was the method, and the copy in TCRdb shows in-frame clones only, minus some. The profile shows under 25,000 clones, about 87% of them singletons. The sample in question was CD4+ or CD8+ T cells sorted from blood, obtained in a trial of the OX40 agonist ivuxolimab. Receptors originate from an adult with an advanced solid tumor such as melanoma, head and neck, liver or kidney cancer.

The gene calls are TRBV6-1 and TRBJ2-1; 8 nucleotides agree with TRBD2. The CDR3 is 13 amino acids. CDR1 and CDR2 (germline): MNHNS, SASEGT. J lost 9 bases, V lost 8 bases, and 9 bases had no gene match. As DNA, the CDR3 is TGTGCCAGCGGAGCGGGGGTGAGGGGTGAGCAGTTCTTC. This sequence encodes CASGAGVRGEQFF.

This clone was counted only a few times. This chain joins TRBV7-9 and TRBJ1-6; 12 bases line up with TRBD1. V lost 3 bases to trimming and J lost 10 bases; unmatched junction nucleotides: 13. The germline gives CDR1 SEHNR, CDR2 FQNEAQ (reference sequence). This CDR3 comprises 18 residues. CDR3 sequence: CASSFDRGTGGLGSPLHF. The CDR3 DNA follows: TGTGCCAGCAGCTTCGATCGCGGGACAGGGGGCTTGGGCTCACCCCTCCACTTT.

This clone was detected once. The genes are TRBV7-3 and TRBJ2-7; no clear D. V was clipped by 3 bases and J by 0 bases, with 3 bases between them. CDR1 and CDR2 (germline): SGHTA, FQGTGA. The CDR3 is 12 amino acids. CDR3 sequence reads: CASSFDSYEQYF. CDR3 DNA: TGTGCCAGCAGCTTCGACTCCTACGAGCAGTACTTC.